A single T cell receptor (beta chain) is shown here with its context. Its matching antigen is unknown. This specimen belongs to a study of PD-1 blockade in classical Hodgkin lymphoma. The V gene end was trimmed by 1 base and the J gene end by 0 bases; junction bases not matched to a gene: 7. The CDR3 is made up of 18 amino acids. Germline V gene lookup returns CDR1 SGHNT and CDR2 YYREEE (reference sequence). Clones were read by immunoSEQ multiplex PCR, and TCRdb kept only the in-frame ones, dropping some. The sample shows around 91,000 clones, 80% to 90% of them seen only once. Each and every patient relapsed after autologous stem cell transplantation, and patients got differing brentuximab vedotin exposure. Notes on the study in general: TCR diversity rose significantly by C4D1 in CD4+ but not CD8+ cells.

Sequencing used peripheral blood mononuclear cells (PBMCs), obtained before the second cycle of nivolumab. The TCR was taken from a human donor with classical Hodgkin lymphoma. The chain uses TRBV5-4 and TRBJ2-6, with 7 bases aligning to TRBD1. Here the CDR3 DNA reads TGTGCCAGCAGCTTGAGTTCCCCAGGGGGCTCTGGGGCCAACGTCCTGACTTTC. Translation gives CASSLSSPGGSGANVLTF.